This T cell receptor (beta chain) was identified during a study of blood T cell repertoires in COVID-19. Study-level information: Donors in the United States, Italy and Spain gave samples during acute or convalescent COVID-19.

Assay used: immunoSEQ multiplex PCR; TCRdb lists only in-frame clones, some missing. The sample lists about 140,000 clones; roughly 85% were seen once. Germline V gives CDR1 LNHDA, CDR2 SQIVND (reference sequence). The V end lost 7 bases, the J end lost 3 bases, and 19 bases lay between the germline ends. This CDR3 is built from 16 residues. Sequenced input: peripheral blood. J is TRBJ1-5 and V is TRBV19; TRBD1 is a possible D gene (5 bases). The receptor was derived from a man aged 50 to 59 with acute or convalescent COVID-19. In DNA form, the CDR3 reads TGTGCCAGTACCCCTCGTGCAGGAGGGGACAATCAGCCCCAGCATTTT. It translates to CASTPRAGGDNQPQHF. Full variable domain (remainder filled in from reference TRBV19 and TRBJ1-5): DGGITQSPKYLFRKEGQNVTLSCEQNLNHDAMYWYRQDPGQGLRLIYYSQIVNDFQKGDIAEGYSVSREKKESFPLTVTSAQKNPTAFYLCASTPRAGGDNQPQHFGDGTRLSIL.